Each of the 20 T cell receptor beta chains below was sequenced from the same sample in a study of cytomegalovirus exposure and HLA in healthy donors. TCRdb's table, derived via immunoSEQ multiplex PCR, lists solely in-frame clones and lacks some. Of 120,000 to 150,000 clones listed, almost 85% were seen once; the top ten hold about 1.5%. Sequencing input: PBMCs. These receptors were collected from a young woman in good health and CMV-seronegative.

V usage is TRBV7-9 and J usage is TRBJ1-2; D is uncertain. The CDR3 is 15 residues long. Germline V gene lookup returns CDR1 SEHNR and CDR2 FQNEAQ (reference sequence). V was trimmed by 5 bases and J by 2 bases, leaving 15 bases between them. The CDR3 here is CASSHTRDGNYGYTF. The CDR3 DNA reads TGTGCCAGCAGCCACACTCGAGACGGGAACTATGGCTACACCTTC.

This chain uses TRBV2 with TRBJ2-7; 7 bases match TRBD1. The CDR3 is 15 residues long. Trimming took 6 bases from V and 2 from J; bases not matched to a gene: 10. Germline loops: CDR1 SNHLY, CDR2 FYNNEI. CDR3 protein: CASRATGVGTYEQYF. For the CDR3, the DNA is TGTGCCAGCAGGGCCACAGGGGTGGGGACCTACGAGCAGTACTTC.

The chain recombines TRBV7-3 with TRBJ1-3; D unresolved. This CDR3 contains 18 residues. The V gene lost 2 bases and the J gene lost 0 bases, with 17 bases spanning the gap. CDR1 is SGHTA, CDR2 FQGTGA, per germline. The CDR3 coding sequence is TGTGCCAGCAGCTTACCCACGGAAGCGATACCCTCTGGAAACACCATATATTTT. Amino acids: CASSLPTEAIPSGNTIYF.

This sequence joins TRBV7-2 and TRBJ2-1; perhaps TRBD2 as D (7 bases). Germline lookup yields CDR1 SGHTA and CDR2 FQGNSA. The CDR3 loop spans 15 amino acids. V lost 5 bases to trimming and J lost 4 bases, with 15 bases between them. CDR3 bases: TGTGCCAGCAGCCCCGCGGGGGCGAGTTACAATGAGCAGTTCTTC. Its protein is CASSPAGASYNEQFF.

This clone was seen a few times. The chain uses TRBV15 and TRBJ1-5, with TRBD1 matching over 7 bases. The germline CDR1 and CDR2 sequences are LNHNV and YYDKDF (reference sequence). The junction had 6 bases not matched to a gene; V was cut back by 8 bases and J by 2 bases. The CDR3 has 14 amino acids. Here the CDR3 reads CATDTGTGNQPQHF. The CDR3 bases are TGTGCCACCGACACAGGGACAGGCAATCAGCCCCAGCATTTT.

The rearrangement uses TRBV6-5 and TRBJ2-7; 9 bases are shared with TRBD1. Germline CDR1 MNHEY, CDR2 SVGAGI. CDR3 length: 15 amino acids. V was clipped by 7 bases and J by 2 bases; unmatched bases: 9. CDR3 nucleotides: TGTGCCAGCACCCCGCAGGACAGGGGAGCCTACGAGCAGTACTTC. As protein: CASTPQDRGAYEQYF.

The CDR3 DNA reads TGCGCCAGCAGCCTCAGGAGGGGGAACACTGAAGCTTTCTTT. This sequence encodes CASSLRRGNTEAFF. The gene calls are TRBV4-1 and TRBJ1-1, with a weak D call TRBD1 (5 bases). The germline CDR1 and CDR2 sequences are MGHRA and YSYEKL. This CDR3 is built from 14 residues. The ends were cut back, 4 bases at V and 1 base at J, with 10 bases in the middle.

CDR3 protein: CASSQGSTGFVDYEQYF. In DNA form, the CDR3 reads TGTGCCAGCAGCCAAGGCAGTACGGGGTTTGTCGATTACGAGCAGTACTTC. The rearrangement joins TRBV4-2 to TRBJ2-7, with TRBD2 as a possible D gene (5 bases). Germline assignment: CDR1 LGHNA and CDR2 YNFKEQ. Trimming shortened V by 1 base and J by 4 bases, and 20 bases separated the two germline ends. The CDR3 totals 17 residues.

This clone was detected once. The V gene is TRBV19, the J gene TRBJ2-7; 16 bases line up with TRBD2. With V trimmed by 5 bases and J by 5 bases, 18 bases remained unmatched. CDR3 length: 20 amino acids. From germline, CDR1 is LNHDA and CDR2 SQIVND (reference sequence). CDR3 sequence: CASSLQAPSGLAGGSDEQYF. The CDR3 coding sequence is TGTGCCAGTAGTCTCCAGGCCCCTTCGGGACTAGCGGGGGGGTCGGACGAGCAGTACTTC.

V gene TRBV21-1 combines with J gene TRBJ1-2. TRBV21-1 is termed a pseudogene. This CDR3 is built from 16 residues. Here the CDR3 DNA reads TGTGCCAGCAGCAAGGGGTCGGGGGTTAGTAACTATGGCTACACCTTC. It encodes CASSKGSGVSNYGYTF.

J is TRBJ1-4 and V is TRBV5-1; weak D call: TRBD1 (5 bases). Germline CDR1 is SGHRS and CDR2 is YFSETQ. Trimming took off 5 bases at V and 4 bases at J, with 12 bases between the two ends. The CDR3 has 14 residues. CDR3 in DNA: TGCGCCAGCAGACGGGGGGGGGATAATGAAAAACTGTTTTTT. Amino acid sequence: CASRRGGDNEKLFF.

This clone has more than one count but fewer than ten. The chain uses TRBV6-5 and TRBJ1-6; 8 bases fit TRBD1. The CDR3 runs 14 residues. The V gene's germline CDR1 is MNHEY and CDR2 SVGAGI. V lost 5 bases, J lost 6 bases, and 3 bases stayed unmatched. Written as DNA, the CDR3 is TGTGCCAGCAGTCCAGACAGGGGTAATTCACCCCTCCACTTT. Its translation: CASSPDRGNSPLHF.

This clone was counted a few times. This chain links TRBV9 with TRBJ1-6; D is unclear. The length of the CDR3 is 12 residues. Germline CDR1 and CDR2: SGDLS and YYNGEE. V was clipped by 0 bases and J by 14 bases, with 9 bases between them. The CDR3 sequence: CASSVDGFTLHF. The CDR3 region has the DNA TGTGCCAGCAGCGTAGACGGGTTCACCCTCCACTTT.

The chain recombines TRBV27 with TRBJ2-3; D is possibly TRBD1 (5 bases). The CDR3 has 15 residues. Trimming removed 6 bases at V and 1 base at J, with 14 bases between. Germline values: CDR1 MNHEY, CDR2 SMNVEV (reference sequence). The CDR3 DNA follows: TGTGCCAGCAGCCTGAAGGGGCGCGGCACAGATACGCAGTATTTT. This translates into CASSLKGRGTDTQYF.

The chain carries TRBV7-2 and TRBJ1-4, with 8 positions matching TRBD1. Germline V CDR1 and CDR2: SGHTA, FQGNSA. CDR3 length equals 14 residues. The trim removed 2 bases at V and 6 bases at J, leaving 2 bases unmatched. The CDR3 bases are TGTGCCAGCAGCTTACAGGGGGCTCATGAAAAACTGTTTTTT. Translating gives CASSLQGAHEKLFF.

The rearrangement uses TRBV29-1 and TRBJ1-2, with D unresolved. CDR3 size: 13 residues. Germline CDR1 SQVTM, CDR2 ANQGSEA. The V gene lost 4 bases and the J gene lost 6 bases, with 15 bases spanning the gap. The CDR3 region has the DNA TGCAGCGTTGGACGGCAGACACCTGATGGCTACACCTTC. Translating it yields CSVGRQTPDGYTF.

CDR3 sequence reads: CASSVVGTGGETQYF. The CDR3 DNA follows: TGTGCCAGCAGCGTAGTAGGGACAGGGGGAGAGACCCAGTACTTC. This chain links TRBV9 with TRBJ2-5; 11 bases match TRBD1. The germline V gene has CDR1 SGDLS and CDR2 YYNGEE. J was trimmed by 4 bases and V by 0 bases; bases with no gene match: 2. This CDR3 region has 15 residues.

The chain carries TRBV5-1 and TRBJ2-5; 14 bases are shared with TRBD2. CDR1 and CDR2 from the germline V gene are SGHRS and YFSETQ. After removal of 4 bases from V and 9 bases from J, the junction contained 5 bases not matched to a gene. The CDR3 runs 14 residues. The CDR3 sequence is CASSVGTSGGSQYF. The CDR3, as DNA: TGCGCCAGCAGCGTCGGGACTAGCGGGGGATCCCAGTACTTC.

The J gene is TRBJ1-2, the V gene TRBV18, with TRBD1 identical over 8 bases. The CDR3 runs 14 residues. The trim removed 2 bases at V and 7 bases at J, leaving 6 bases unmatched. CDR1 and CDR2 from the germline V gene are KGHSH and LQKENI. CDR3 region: CASSPDDRGGGYTF. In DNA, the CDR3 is TGTGCCAGCTCACCAGATGACAGGGGTGGTGGCTACACCTTC. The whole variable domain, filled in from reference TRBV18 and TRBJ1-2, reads NAGVMQNPRHLVRRRGQEARLRCSPMKGHSHVYWYRQLPEEGLKFMVYLQKENIIDESGMPKERFSAEFPKEGPSILRIQQVVRGDSAAYFCASSPDDRGGGYTFGSGTRLTVV.

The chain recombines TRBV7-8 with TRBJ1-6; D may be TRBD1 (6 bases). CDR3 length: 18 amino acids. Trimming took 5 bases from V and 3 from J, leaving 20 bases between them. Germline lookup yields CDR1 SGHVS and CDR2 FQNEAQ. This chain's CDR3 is CASSPRPGVPNYNSPLHF. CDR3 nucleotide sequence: TGTGCCAGCAGCCCGCGTCCAGGGGTCCCTAACTATAATTCACCCCTCCACTTT.